Each of the 17 T cell receptor beta chains below was sequenced from the same sample in a study of blood T cell repertoires in COVID-19. Assay: immunoSEQ multiplex PCR; the TCRdb copy retains only in-frame clones and omits some. The repertoire consists of more than 150,000 clones, with 70% to 80% occurring once and the leading ten covering 13% to 15%. Source material: PBMCs or T cells enriched from blood (not recorded which). These receptors all stem from a man aged 60-69 years who had been exposed to COVID-19.

The chain employs TRBV19 and TRBJ2-5, with D perhaps TRBD1 (5 bases). Germline V gene data show CDR1 as LNHDA and CDR2 as SQIVND (reference sequence). The CDR3 length is 13 residues. V lost 5 bases to trimming and J lost 4 bases, with 11 bases between them. DNA of the CDR3: TGTGCCAGTAGTTGGCAGGGCTTAGAGACCCAGTACTTC. Its translation is CASSWQGLETQYF.

The V gene is TRBV9, the J gene TRBJ1-2; D gene uncertain. The V gene lost 0 bases and the J gene lost 0 bases, with 15 bases spanning the gap. This CDR3 has 17 amino acids. The germline V gene has CDR1 SGDLS and CDR2 YYNGEE. The CDR3 protein is CASSVGATFVANYGYTF. The CDR3 DNA is TGTGCCAGCAGCGTAGGAGCTACGTTCGTAGCTAACTATGGCTACACCTTC.

This chain links TRBV2 with TRBJ2-5; 11 bases line up with TRBD2. Per germline, CDR1 SNHLY and CDR2 FYNNEI. J gave up 9 bases and V 5 bases, and 14 bases lay outside the gene matches. The CDR3 is made up of 16 amino acids. CDR3 in DNA: TGTGCCAGCAGTCCAACGGGACTAGCGGCGGGTGGGGCCCAGTACTTC. Residues: CASSPTGLAAGGAQYF.

The V and J genes are TRBV27 and TRBJ2-2; no clear D gene. CDR3 length: 14 residues. Germline V CDR1 and CDR2: MNHEY, SMNVEV (reference sequence). V lost 6 bases and J 4 bases, leaving 12 bases between the germline ends. Written as DNA, the CDR3 is TGTGCCAGCAGACCTCACTCTCTCACCGGGGAGCTGTTTTTT. Its translation is CASRPHSLTGELFF.

This chain links TRBV7-9 with TRBJ2-2; the match to TRBD2 covers 9 bases. The germline gives CDR1 SEHNR, CDR2 FQNEAQ (reference sequence). This CDR3 is built from 16 residues. V shed 5 bases, J shed 3 bases, and the junction held 7 bases outside the gene matches. This chain's CDR3 is CASSPTLAGYTGELFF. The CDR3 coding sequence is TGTGCCAGCAGCCCGACACTAGCGGGTTACACCGGGGAGCTGTTTTTT. The full variable domain, completed using reference TRBV7-9 and TRBJ2-2, is DTGVSQNPRHKITKRGQNVTFRCDPISEHNRLYWYRQTLGQGPEFLTYFQNEAQLEKSRLLSDRFSAERPKGSFSTLEIQRTEQGDSAMYLCASSPTLAGYTGELFFGEGSRLTVL.

The chain carries TRBV6-5 and TRBJ2-7; TRBD1 might be the D (6 bases). Germline loops: CDR1 MNHEY, CDR2 SVGAGI. The CDR3 has 15 amino acids. The V gene lost 2 bases and the J gene lost 5 bases, with 16 bases spanning the gap. CDR3 protein: CASSYVTGRGNEQYF. CDR3 nucleotide sequence: TGTGCCAGCAGTTACGTCACCGGCAGGGGAAACGAGCAGTACTTC.

J is TRBJ2-7 and V is TRBV30; maybe TRBD2 (5 bases). CDR1 GTSNPN and CDR2 SVGIG come from the germline V gene (reference sequence). V gave up 2 bases and J gave up 9 bases, with 23 bases separating them. CDR3 size: 15 residues. This CDR3 is CAWSQRITTVGAQYF. The CDR3 DNA is TGTGCCTGGAGTCAAAGAATTACAACTGTGGGAGCGCAGTACTTC.

The V call is TRBV6-2 or TRBV6-3, the J call TRBJ1-1; maybe TRBD1 (5 bases). Looked up from germline, CDR1 is MNHEY and CDR2 is SVGEGT. This CDR3 comprises 16 residues. V lost 4 bases, J lost 7 bases, and 22 bases lay in between. The CDR3 is CASSSRSIPGLSEAFF. Written as DNA, the CDR3 is TGTGCCAGCAGTTCCCGATCTATACCAGGGCTGAGTGAAGCTTTCTTT.

This clone was counted between two and nine times. Other DNA sequences from this sample encode an identical CDR3 as well. V usage is TRBV5-1 and J usage is TRBJ2-7; D remains ambiguous. Germline CDR1 reads SGHRS; CDR2 reads YFSETQ. The V end was cut by 0 bases, the J end by 0 bases, with 7 bases between. The CDR3 length is 14 residues. CDR3 sequence: CASSLDSNSYEQYF. CDR3 bases: TGCGCCAGCAGCTTGGACAGCAACTCCTACGAGCAGTACTTC.

The V gene is TRBV5-1, the J gene TRBJ2-3; D is unclear. Per the germline V gene, CDR1 is SGHRS and CDR2 is YFSETQ. V was trimmed by 3 bases and J by 0 bases, leaving 8 bases between them. The CDR3 totals 14 residues. In DNA form, the CDR3 reads TGCGCCAGCAGCTCGTGGGCTAGCACAGATACGCAGTATTTT. Its protein is CASSSWASTDTQYF.

This chain uses TRBV5-1 with TRBJ1-1, with 7 bases lining up with TRBD1. CDR3 length equals 14 residues. The J segment lost 8 bases and the V segment lost 3 bases, leaving 10 bases of the junction unmatched. Looked up from germline, CDR1 is SGHRS and CDR2 is YFSETQ. DNA of the CDR3: TGCGCCAGCAGCTCGAGGCAGGGGGAAGGGGAAGCTTTCTTT. This codes for CASSSRQGEGEAFF.

CDR3 nucleotide sequence: TGTGCCTGGTCGAGTAGAGAGACCCAGTACTTC. Its translation is CAWSSRETQYF. This chain uses TRBV30 with TRBJ2-5; the D is unclear. The V end was cut by 5 bases, the J end by 4 bases, with 8 bases between. This CDR3 is 11 amino acids long. Germline CDR1 GTSNPN, CDR2 SVGIG (reference sequence).

The CDR3 region has the DNA TGTGCCAGTAGTACCCGGGGGGACGGGGGGACCCAGTACTTC. It codes for CASSTRGDGGTQYF. This chain joins TRBV19 and TRBJ2-5, with TRBD2 matching 7 bases. Germline trimming cut 4 bases from V and 7 bases from J; bases unmatched to any gene: 9. Germline V gene lookup returns CDR1 LNHDA and CDR2 SQIVND (reference sequence). This CDR3 contains 14 residues.

The chain carries TRBV29-1 and TRBJ1-4; the D gene is possibly TRBD1 (5 bases). The germline V gene has CDR1 SQVTM and CDR2 ANQGSEA. Trimming removed 7 bases at V and 2 bases at J, with 14 bases between. There are 14 residues in the CDR3. The CDR3 is CSATRGTTNEKLFF. CDR3 nucleotide sequence: TGCAGCGCAACCCGGGGGACCACTAATGAAAAACTGTTTTTT.

V usage is TRBV3-1 (or the pseudogene TRBV3-2) and J usage is TRBJ2-3; no clear D gene. CDR1 and CDR2 (germline): LGHDT, YNNKEL (reference sequence). The CDR3 totals 15 residues. Trimming took 0 bases from V and 2 from J, leaving 9 bases between them. CDR3 region: CASSQDRGYTDTQYF. As DNA, the CDR3 is TGTGCCAGCAGCCAAGATCGCGGCTACACAGATACGCAGTATTTT.

V and J are TRBV5-6 and TRBJ2-7, with 7 bases identical to TRBD1. Looked up from germline, CDR1 is SGHDT and CDR2 is YYEEEE. The CDR3 extends over 16 amino acids. V shed 1 base and J 6 bases; nucleotides not matched to a gene: 13. CDR3 bases: TGTGCCAGCAGCTTGAGGGCAACAGGGGTATCGGGCGAGCAGTACTTC. Encoded protein: CASSLRATGVSGEQYF.

The chain couples TRBV29-1 to TRBJ2-1; D uncertain. This CDR3 spans 12 amino acids. The germline V gene encodes CDR1 SQVTM and CDR2 ANQGSEA. Trimming stripped 1 base from V and 10 bases from J, with 11 bases between. The CDR3 sequence: CSVEASGSEQFF. Written as DNA, the CDR3 is TGCAGCGTTGAAGCCTCAGGCAGCGAGCAGTTCTTC.